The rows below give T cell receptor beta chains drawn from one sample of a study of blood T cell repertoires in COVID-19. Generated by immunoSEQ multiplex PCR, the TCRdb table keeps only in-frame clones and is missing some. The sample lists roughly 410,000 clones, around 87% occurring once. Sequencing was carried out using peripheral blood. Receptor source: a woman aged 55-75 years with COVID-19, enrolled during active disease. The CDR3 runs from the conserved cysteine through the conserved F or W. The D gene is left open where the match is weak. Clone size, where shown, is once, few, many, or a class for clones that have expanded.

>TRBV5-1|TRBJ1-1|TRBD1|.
TGCGCCAGCAGCTCCTCCATTGGGACAGGGGGTAGGAACACTGAAGCTTTCTTT
CASSSSIGTGGRNTEAFF
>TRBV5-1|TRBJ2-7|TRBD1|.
TGCGCCAGCAGCGTTACGGGACAGGGGACCTACGAGCAGTACTTC
CASSVTGQGTYEQYF
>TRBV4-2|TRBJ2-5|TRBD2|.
TGTGCCAGCAGCCCAACGGTTGGGACTAGCGGGGGAGAGACCCAGTACTTC
CASSPTVGTSGGETQYF
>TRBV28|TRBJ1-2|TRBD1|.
TGTGCCAGCAGTTTAGGAACAGGGGGCAGGAATGGCTACACCTTC
CASSLGTGGRNGYTF
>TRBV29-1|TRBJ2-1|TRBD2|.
TGCAGCGTCGAGATTCTAGCGGGGGGGTACAATGAGCAGTTCTTC
CSVEILAGGYNEQFF
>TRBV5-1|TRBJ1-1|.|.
TGCGCCAGCAGCTTGTCGGTCATGAACACTGAAGCTTTCTTT
CASSLSVMNTEAFF
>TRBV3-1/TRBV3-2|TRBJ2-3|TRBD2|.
TGTGCCAGCAGCCAAGATCTTGGACTAGCGGGGGTAGGGACAGATACGCAGTATTTT
CASSQDLGLAGVGTDTQYF
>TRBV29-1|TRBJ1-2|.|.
TGCAGCGTCCTGGAGGAGGGCCAACGTGGCTACACCTTC
CSVLEEGQRGYTF
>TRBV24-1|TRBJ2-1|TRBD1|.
TGTGCCACCAGTGCCACCGGGACAGGGTCCTACAATGAGCAGTTCTTC
CATSATGTGSYNEQFF
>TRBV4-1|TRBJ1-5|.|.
TGCGCCAGCAGCCAAGTATCGGGCAATCAGCCCCAGCATTTT
CASSQVSGNQPQHF
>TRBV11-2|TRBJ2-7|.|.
TGTGCCAGCAGCTTAGTACCAGGGTACTACGAGCAGTACTTC
CASSLVPGYYEQYF
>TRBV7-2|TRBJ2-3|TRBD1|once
TGTGCCAACCGGGACAGTGGCACAGATACGCAGTATTTT
CANRDSGTDTQYF
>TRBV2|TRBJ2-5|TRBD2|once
TGTGCCAGCAGTGGGGGGAGGGAAGATCCCCAAGAGACCCAGTACTTC
CASSGGREDPQETQYF
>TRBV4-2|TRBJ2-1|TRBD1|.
TGTGCCAGCAGCCAGGAACAGGGGCCAGGCTCCTACAATGAGCAGTTCTTC
CASSQEQGPGSYNEQFF
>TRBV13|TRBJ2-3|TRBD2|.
TGTGCCAGCAGCCAACTGACTAGCGGGGGGGCCCCAGATACGCAGTATTTT
CASSQLTSGGAPDTQYF
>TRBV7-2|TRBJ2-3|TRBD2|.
TGTGCCAGCAGCTTAGAGGGTCTAGCGGGGGGGCCGAGCACAGATACGCAGTATTTT
CASSLEGLAGGPSTDTQYF
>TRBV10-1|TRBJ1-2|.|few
TGCGCCAGCAGTGGGCAGGGCACCTATGGCTACACCTTC
CASSGQGTYGYTF